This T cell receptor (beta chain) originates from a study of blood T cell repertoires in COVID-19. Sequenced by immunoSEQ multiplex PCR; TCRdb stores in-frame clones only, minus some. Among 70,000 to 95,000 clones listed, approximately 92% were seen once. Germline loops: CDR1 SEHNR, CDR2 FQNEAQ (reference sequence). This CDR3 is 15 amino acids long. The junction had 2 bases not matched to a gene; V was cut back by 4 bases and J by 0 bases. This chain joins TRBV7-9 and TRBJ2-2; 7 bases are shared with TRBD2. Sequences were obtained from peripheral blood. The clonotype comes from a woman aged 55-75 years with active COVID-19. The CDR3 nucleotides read TGTGCCAGCAGCTCAAGCGGGGCGAACACCGGGGAGCTGTTTTTT. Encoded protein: CASSSSGANTGELFF.